These T cell receptor beta chains were read from a single sample in a study of blood T cell repertoires in COVID-19. Method: immunoSEQ multiplex PCR; TCRdb's copy keeps in-frame clones and lacks some. The sample has under 300,000 clones; 84% are singletons. Source material: peripheral blood. The source of these receptors is a man over 45 with acute or convalescent COVID-19. CDR3s include the opening cysteine and the closing phenylalanine or tryptophan. D genes are given only for firm matches. Clone sizes are given selectively: once, few, many, or a class where the clone is expanded.

J gene: TRBJ1-2
clone size: NA
V gene: TRBV7-9
D gene: NA
CDR3 protein: CASSYRTALHGYTF
CDR3 DNA: TGTGCCAGCAGCTACCGGACAGCTTTGCATGGCTACACCTTC

J gene: TRBJ2-6
clone size: once
V gene: TRBV6-5
D gene: TRBD1
CDR3 protein: CASSSGTGSGANVLTF
CDR3 DNA: TGTGCCAGCAGTTCCGGGACAGGCTCTGGGGCCAACGTCCTGACTTTC

J gene: TRBJ1-6
clone size: NA
V gene: TRBV19
D gene: TRBD1
CDR3 protein: CASSRQGENSPLHF
CDR3 DNA: TGTGCCAGTAGCCGACAGGGAGAAAATTCACCCCTCCACTTT

J gene: TRBJ2-3
clone size: once
V gene: TRBV29-1
D gene: TRBD1
CDR3 protein: CSVVGQGYASTDTQYF
CDR3 DNA: TGCAGCGTTGTGGGACAGGGGTATGCTAGCACAGATACGCAGTATTTT

J gene: TRBJ1-5
clone size: NA
V gene: TRBV2
D gene: NA
CDR3 protein: CASSSRQSQPQHF
CDR3 DNA: TGTGCCAGCAGTTCTAGACAGAGTCAGCCCCAGCATTTT

J gene: TRBJ2-5
clone size: NA
V gene: TRBV15
D gene: NA
CDR3 protein: CATSRGRGKGETQYF
CDR3 DNA: TGTGCCACCAGCAGAGGCCGGGGGAAGGGAGAGACCCAGTACTTC

J gene: TRBJ2-4
clone size: NA
V gene: TRBV29-1
D gene: NA
CDR3 protein: CSVTRPFLAKNIQYF
CDR3 DNA: TGCAGCGTGACTCGACCATTCCTAGCCAAAAACATTCAGTACTTC

J gene: TRBJ1-5
clone size: NA
V gene: TRBV10-3
D gene: TRBD1
CDR3 protein: CAISERGQGSNQPQHF
CDR3 DNA: TGTGCCATCAGTGAGAGGGGACAGGGTAGCAATCAGCCCCAGCATTTT

J gene: TRBJ2-1
clone size: NA
V gene: TRBV5-1
D gene: TRBD2
CDR3 protein: CASSNPSGYNEQFF
CDR3 DNA: TGCGCCAGCTCTAATCCTAGCGGCTACAATGAGCAGTTCTTC

J gene: TRBJ1-3
clone size: NA
V gene: TRBV9
D gene: NA
CDR3 protein: CASSERDNSGNTIYF
CDR3 DNA: TGTGCCAGCAGCGAGAGGGACAACTCTGGAAACACCATATATTTT

J gene: TRBJ1-1
clone size: NA
V gene: TRBV29-1
D gene: NA
CDR3 protein: CSVQKGLQNWGANTEAFF
CDR3 DNA: TGCAGCGTTCAGAAGGGCCTCCAAAATTGGGGCGCGAACACTGAAGCTTTCTTT

J gene: TRBJ2-1
clone size: NA
V gene: TRBV10-3
D gene: TRBD1
CDR3 protein: CAISDPGQRGSYNEQFF
CDR3 DNA: TGTGCCATCAGTGACCCGGGACAGAGAGGCTCCTACAATGAGCAGTTCTTC

J gene: TRBJ2-1
clone size: NA
V gene: TRBV20-1
D gene: NA
CDR3 protein: CSASGAGPHNEQFF
CDR3 DNA: TGCAGTGCGAGTGGGGCGGGCCCGCACAATGAGCAGTTCTTC

J gene: TRBJ2-7
clone size: NA
V gene: TRBV5-1
D gene: TRBD2
CDR3 protein: CASSSSGIVYEQYF
CDR3 DNA: TGCGCCAGCAGCTCTAGCGGGATAGTATACGAGCAGTACTTC

J gene: TRBJ1-2
clone size: NA
V gene: TRBV9
D gene: TRBD1
CDR3 protein: CASSARTGDNYGYTF
CDR3 DNA: TGTGCCAGCAGCGCCCGGACAGGGGATAACTATGGCTACACCTTC

J gene: TRBJ2-4
clone size: NA
V gene: TRBV27
D gene: TRBD1
CDR3 protein: CASSPRTGLAKNIQYF
CDR3 DNA: TGTGCCAGCAGTCCAAGGACAGGACTAGCCAAAAACATTCAGTACTTC

J gene: TRBJ2-4
clone size: NA
V gene: TRBV6-5
D gene: TRBD2
CDR3 protein: CASSPTGTSGSQYF
CDR3 DNA: TGTGCCAGCAGCCCAACCGGGACTAGCGGGAGCCAGTACTTC

J gene: TRBJ1-3
clone size: NA
V gene: TRBV4-1
D gene: NA
CDR3 protein: CASSTEHSGNTIYF
CDR3 DNA: TGCGCCAGCAGCACAGAGCACTCTGGAAACACCATATATTTT

J gene: TRBJ1-1
clone size: NA
V gene: TRBV9
D gene: NA
CDR3 protein: CASSVGGGTTEAFF
CDR3 DNA: TGTGCCAGCAGCGTAGGCGGGGGCACAACTGAAGCTTTCTTT

J gene: TRBJ2-1
clone size: NA
V gene: TRBV10-3
D gene: TRBD2
CDR3 protein: CAISDRLFLAGFNEQFF
CDR3 DNA: TGTGCCATCAGTGATCGTCTTTTTTTAGCGGGCTTCAATGAGCAGTTCTTC

J gene: TRBJ2-5
clone size: NA
V gene: TRBV12-3/TRBV12-4
D gene: NA
CDR3 protein: CASRPGQLETQYF
CDR3 DNA: TGTGCCAGCAGACCAGGACAGCTGGAGACCCAGTACTTC

J gene: TRBJ2-3
clone size: NA
V gene: TRBV7-8
D gene: NA
CDR3 protein: CASSLSPGATLGDTQYF
CDR3 DNA: TGTGCCAGCAGCTTAAGCCCAGGGGCGACCCTGGGAGATACGCAGTATTTT

J gene: TRBJ2-7
clone size: NA
V gene: TRBV19
D gene: TRBD1
CDR3 protein: CASSILGQGSYEQYF
CDR3 DNA: TGTGCCAGTAGTATATTGGGACAGGGATCCTACGAGCAGTACTTC

J gene: TRBJ1-2
clone size: NA
V gene: TRBV27
D gene: TRBD1
CDR3 protein: CASSLLRTGRNGYTF
CDR3 DNA: TGTGCCAGCAGTTTACTTAGGACAGGGAGAAATGGCTACACCTTC

J gene: TRBJ1-6
clone size: NA
V gene: TRBV28
D gene: NA
CDR3 protein: CASSPLVLTLHF
CDR3 DNA: TGTGCCAGCAGTCCCCTCGTGCTAACCCTCCACTTT

J gene: TRBJ1-2
clone size: NA
V gene: TRBV5-1
D gene: NA
CDR3 protein: CASSLDRTNSYGYTF
CDR3 DNA: TGCGCCAGCAGCTTGGACAGGACGAACTCCTATGGCTACACCTTC

J gene: TRBJ1-4
clone size: once
V gene: TRBV9
D gene: NA
CDR3 protein: CASKPVLQGVGEKLFF
CDR3 DNA: TGTGCCAGCAAACCGGTACTACAGGGTGTTGGTGAAAAACTGTTTTTT

J gene: TRBJ1-1
clone size: once
V gene: TRBV12-3/TRBV12-4
D gene: TRBD1
CDR3 protein: CASSPDRGAFF
CDR3 DNA: TGTGCCAGCAGTCCTGACAGGGGAGCTTTCTTT

J gene: TRBJ2-1
clone size: once
V gene: TRBV7-3
D gene: TRBD2
CDR3 protein: CASSLGTNNEQFF
CDR3 DNA: TGTGCCAGCAGCTTAGGGACTAACAATGAGCAGTTCTTC

J gene: TRBJ2-1
clone size: NA
V gene: TRBV11-2
D gene: NA
CDR3 protein: CASSLSLMRRSYNEQFF
CDR3 DNA: TGTGCCAGCAGCTTAAGTCTAATGCGCCGCTCCTACAATGAGCAGTTCTTC

J gene: TRBJ1-1
clone size: NA
V gene: TRBV7-9
D gene: TRBD1
CDR3 protein: CASMTGGVTEAFF
CDR3 DNA: TGTGCCAGCATGACAGGGGGCGTCACTGAAGCTTTCTTT

J gene: TRBJ2-3
clone size: few
V gene: TRBV29-1
D gene: TRBD1
CDR3 protein: CSGDRGGTDTQYF
CDR3 DNA: TGCAGCGGGGACAGGGGTGGCACAGATACGCAGTATTTT

J gene: TRBJ1-1
clone size: NA
V gene: TRBV20-1
D gene: NA
CDR3 protein: CSARKQVEAFF
CDR3 DNA: TGCAGTGCTAGGAAACAGGTTGAAGCTTTCTTT

J gene: TRBJ2-7
clone size: NA
V gene: TRBV10-3
D gene: NA
CDR3 protein: CAISKQGGYEQYF
CDR3 DNA: TGTGCCATCAGTAAGCAAGGGGGCTACGAGCAGTACTTC

J gene: TRBJ2-1
clone size: NA
V gene: TRBV5-5
D gene: TRBD2
CDR3 protein: CASSLGSSGSGREFF
CDR3 DNA: TGTGCCAGCAGCTTGGGATCTAGCGGGAGTGGTAGGGAGTTCTTC

J gene: TRBJ1-2
clone size: NA
V gene: TRBV15
D gene: TRBD1
CDR3 protein: CATSRDQGGAHGYTF
CDR3 DNA: TGTGCCACCAGCAGAGATCAGGGGGGTGCCCATGGCTACACCTTC

J gene: TRBJ2-1
clone size: NA
V gene: TRBV7-2
D gene: NA
CDR3 protein: CASSLGAGLYNEQFF
CDR3 DNA: TGTGCCAGCAGCTTAGGGGCGGGTCTTTACAATGAGCAGTTCTTC

J gene: TRBJ2-3
clone size: NA
V gene: TRBV9
D gene: TRBD2
CDR3 protein: CASSVGLREVDTQYF
CDR3 DNA: TGTGCCAGCAGCGTAGGCCTGCGGGAGGTAGATACGCAGTATTTT

J gene: TRBJ2-3
clone size: NA
V gene: TRBV5-4
D gene: TRBD1
CDR3 protein: CASSLQGAGTDTQYF
CDR3 DNA: TGTGCCAGCAGCTTACAGGGGGCTGGCACAGATACGCAGTATTTT

J gene: TRBJ1-6
clone size: NA
V gene: TRBV15
D gene: NA
CDR3 protein: CATSSGGDNSPLHF
CDR3 DNA: TGTGCCACCAGCAGCGGGGGGGATAATTCACCCCTCCACTTT

J gene: TRBJ2-7
clone size: NA
V gene: TRBV7-8
D gene: NA
CDR3 protein: CASSLSDSFSYEQYF
CDR3 DNA: TGTGCCAGCAGCTTAAGCGACAGCTTCTCCTACGAGCAGTACTTC

J gene: TRBJ1-1
clone size: NA
V gene: TRBV29-1
D gene: NA
CDR3 protein: CSVEEHPNTEAFF
CDR3 DNA: TGCAGCGTTGAAGAACACCCGAACACTGAAGCTTTCTTT

J gene: TRBJ1-1
clone size: NA
V gene: TRBV10-2
D gene: TRBD1
CDR3 protein: CASSEIWGQLNTEAFF
CDR3 DNA: TGCGCCAGCAGTGAGATTTGGGGACAGCTGAACACTGAAGCTTTCTTT

J gene: TRBJ1-5
clone size: NA
V gene: TRBV12-5
D gene: NA
CDR3 protein: CASGFFHGTSNQPQHF
CDR3 DNA: TGTGCTAGTGGTTTTTTTCACGGTACTAGCAATCAGCCCCAGCATTTT

J gene: TRBJ2-3
clone size: NA
V gene: TRBV30
D gene: TRBD2
CDR3 protein: CAWRAAAGGRDTQYF
CDR3 DNA: TGTGCCTGGAGAGCCGCGGCGGGAGGGAGAGATACGCAGTATTTT

J gene: TRBJ1-2
clone size: NA
V gene: TRBV28
D gene: TRBD1
CDR3 protein: CASSLVGQGGPQGGYTF
CDR3 DNA: TGTGCCAGCAGTTTAGTCGGGCAGGGGGGACCCCAAGGCGGCTACACCTTC

J gene: TRBJ1-4
clone size: NA
V gene: TRBV19
D gene: NA
CDR3 protein: CASSWGGEEKLFF
CDR3 DNA: TGTGCCAGTAGTTGGGGGGGCGAAGAAAAACTGTTTTTT

J gene: TRBJ2-2
clone size: NA
V gene: TRBV28
D gene: NA
CDR3 protein: CASYYHTGELFF
CDR3 DNA: TGTGCCAGTTACTACCACACCGGGGAGCTGTTTTTT

J gene: TRBJ2-7
clone size: NA
V gene: TRBV2
D gene: NA
CDR3 protein: CASGSASTSYEQYF
CDR3 DNA: TGTGCCAGCGGCAGCGCCAGCACGTCCTACGAGCAGTACTTC

J gene: TRBJ2-5
clone size: NA
V gene: TRBV3-1/TRBV3-2
D gene: NA
CDR3 protein: CASSQRKRQETQYF
CDR3 DNA: TGTGCCAGCAGCCAGCGGAAACGCCAAGAGACCCAGTACTTC

J gene: TRBJ1-1
clone size: NA
V gene: TRBV6-5
D gene: NA
CDR3 protein: CASRAGANTEAFF
CDR3 DNA: TGTGCCAGCAGGGCAGGCGCGAACACTGAAGCTTTCTTT

J gene: TRBJ2-1
clone size: NA
V gene: TRBV27
D gene: TRBD2
CDR3 protein: CASSLLGTSGSTRTYNEQFF
CDR3 DNA: TGTGCCAGCAGTTTATTGGGGACTAGCGGTTCTACCCGTACCTACAATGAGCAGTTCTTC

J gene: TRBJ1-2
clone size: NA
V gene: TRBV29-1
D gene: TRBD1
CDR3 protein: CSVEEVHGTGNGYTF
CDR3 DNA: TGCAGCGTTGAAGAGGTCCATGGGACAGGGAATGGCTACACCTTC

J gene: TRBJ1-1
clone size: NA
V gene: TRBV6-5
D gene: NA
CDR3 protein: CASTPGSLNTEAFF
CDR3 DNA: TGTGCCAGCACCCCGGGATCCCTGAACACTGAAGCTTTCTTT

J gene: TRBJ1-6
clone size: NA
V gene: TRBV7-3
D gene: TRBD1
CDR3 protein: CASSSGQGSNSPLHF
CDR3 DNA: TGTGCCAGCAGCTCGGGACAGGGTTCTAATTCACCCCTCCACTTT

J gene: TRBJ2-2
clone size: once
V gene: TRBV7-3
D gene: TRBD1
CDR3 protein: CASSSNRGNTGELFF
CDR3 DNA: TGTGCCAGCAGCAGCAACAGGGGGAACACCGGGGAGCTGTTTTTT

J gene: TRBJ2-1
clone size: NA
V gene: TRBV10-2
D gene: TRBD1
CDR3 protein: CASRQGNTYNEQFF
CDR3 DNA: TGCGCCAGCCGACAGGGGAATACCTACAATGAGCAGTTCTTC